A single T cell receptor beta chain is shown here with its context. Antigen: not known. The source of the sample is a study of Graves' ophthalmopathy and Graves' hyperthyroidism. Whole-study context: Peripheral blood collection took place at initial diagnosis, before any treatment.

The authors amplified TCR beta CDR3 regions, and they did so from RNA transcripts for repertoire sequencing. The first-round RT-PCR employed HTBI primers together with the Qiagen OneStep RT-PCR kit. A multiplex PCR was then performed as the second round. TCRdb re-derived calls from the multiplex PCR reads in MiXCR, one entry per CDR3 protein. The sample shows some 250,000 distinct CDR3 sequences, 40% to 50% of them seen only once. Study results and limitations: Using a 13-signature model, the authors split ophthalmopathy from stable hyperthyroidism, with about 90% sensitivity and about 80% specificity. In blood appeared most of the expanded thyroid clonotypes whose frequency exceeded 0.001.

V dropped 0 bases and J dropped 4 bases, with 12 bases sitting between them. The CDR3 runs to 14 residues. CDR1 and CDR2 (germline): DFQATT, SNEGSKA (reference sequence). Sequenced sample: peripheral blood. The chain joins TRBV20-1 to TRBJ1-2; D is unclear. This TCR came from an adult man with Graves' ophthalmopathy. The CDR3 here is CSAREENYSYGYTF. In nucleotides, the CDR3 is TGCAGTGCTAGAGAGGAGAACTACTCCTATGGCTACACCTTC.